This T cell receptor (beta chain) was captured by sequencing in a study of control samples from healthy donors and cancer patients. Repertoires were generated with immunoSEQ multiplex PCR, while TCRdb's copy carries only in-frame clones and drops some. The top ten clones hold approximately 6.7% of a sample with about 110,000 clones, 70% to 85% of them seen once. Sequenced: blood. This TCR derives from a man aged 18 to 30 in good health.

The DNA of the CDR3 is TGTGCCAGCAGCCGCGGGGGATCCTTTAACAATGAGCAGTTCTTC. Its protein is CASSRGGSFNNEQFF. The chain recombines TRBV6-2 or TRBV6-3 with TRBJ2-1, with 7 bases fitting TRBD2. The length of the CDR3 is 15 residues. With 6 bases clipped from V and 5 bases from J, the junction kept 10 bases outside the gene matches. Germline-derived CDR1 and CDR2 are MNHEY and SVGEGT.